Sequencing of this TCR beta chain was carried out in a study of CD8 T cells in Susac syndrome. Reverse transcription of roughly 0.5 to 1 ug RNA used random hexamers. TCRdb independently ran MiXCR on the immunoSEQ multiplex PCR reads; one entry per CDR3 protein. The sample shows under 90,000 distinct CDR3 sequences, 95% of them seen only once. The junction had 3 bases not matched to a gene; V was cut back by 1 base and J by 3 bases. Looked up from germline, CDR1 is SGHRS and CDR2 is YFSETQ. The CDR3 contains 15 residues. Bulk CD8+ and CD4+ cells came from magnetic negative isolation; CD8+ TEMRA by FACS. Whole-study findings and limits: In Susac syndrome, CD8+ expansion was highest in TEMRA and active disease.

Concerning this clonotype: The antigen is undetermined.

The material sequenced was CD8+ T cells from PBMCs. The chain has TRBV5-1 and TRBJ2-1; TRBD1 agrees at 8 bases. This TCR came from a human donor with Susac syndrome. The DNA of the CDR3 is TGCGCCAGCAGCTTGACAGGGGGTGGCTACAATGAGCAGTTCTTC. Residues: CASSLTGGGYNEQFF.